This T cell receptor beta chain was captured by sequencing in a study of cytomegalovirus exposure and HLA in healthy donors. Generated by immunoSEQ multiplex PCR, the TCRdb table keeps only in-frame clones and is missing some. The repertoire holds 150,000 or so clones, with around 88% as singletons. Germline V gene data show CDR1 as MNHNS and CDR2 as SASEGT. The CDR3 spans 14 residues. Trimming at V came to 5 bases and at J to 3 bases, leaving 4 bases not matched to a gene. The V call is TRBV6-1, the J call TRBJ1-5; 7 nucleotides agree with TRBD1. This receptor was obtained from a man aged 18 to 29 in good health and CMV-seropositive. The specimen sequenced was PBMCs. The CDR3 is CASSSGQYNQPQHF. The CDR3 nucleotides are TGTGCCAGCAGTTCGGGACAGTACAATCAGCCCCAGCATTTT.